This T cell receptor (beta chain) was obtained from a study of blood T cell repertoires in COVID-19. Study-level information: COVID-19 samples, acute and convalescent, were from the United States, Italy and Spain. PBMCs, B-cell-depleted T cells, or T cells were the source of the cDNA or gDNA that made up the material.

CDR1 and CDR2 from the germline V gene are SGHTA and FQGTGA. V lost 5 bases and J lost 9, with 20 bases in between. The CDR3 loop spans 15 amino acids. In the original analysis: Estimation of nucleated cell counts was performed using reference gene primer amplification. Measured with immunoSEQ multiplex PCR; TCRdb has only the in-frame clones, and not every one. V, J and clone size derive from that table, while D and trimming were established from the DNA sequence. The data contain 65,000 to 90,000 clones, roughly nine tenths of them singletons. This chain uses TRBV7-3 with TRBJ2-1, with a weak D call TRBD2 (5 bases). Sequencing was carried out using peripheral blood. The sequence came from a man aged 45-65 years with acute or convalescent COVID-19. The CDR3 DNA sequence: TGTGCCAGCAGCACCGCCCCTAGCTCTCAAGCTGAGCAGTTCTTC. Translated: CASSTAPSSQAEQFF. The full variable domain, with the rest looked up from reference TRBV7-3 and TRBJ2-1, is GAGVSQTPSNKVTEKGKYVELRCDPISGHTALYWYRQSLGQGPEFLIYFQGTGAADDSGLPNDRFFAVRPEGSVSTLKIQRTERGDSAVYLCASSTAPSSQAEQFFGPGTRLTVL.